This TCR beta chain was recovered during a study of tumor-infiltrating lymphocytes in primary liver carcinoma. Germline DNA was also extracted, with blood RNA taken from unsorted whole blood. The study's findings and limits: The 250 largest clones made up significantly more of tumor than blood repertoires (p = 0.039). Owing to bulk unsorted samples, no comparison was made between CD4+ and CD8+ repertoires.

Note on this clonotype: What it binds is unknown. One end of the junction is discordant with germline, which a read error may explain.

TCR beta cDNA was made from roughly 450 ng total RNA with a constant-region primer. Libraries for TCR beta were built through three nested multiplex PCR rounds, which together made up a slightly modified ARM-PCR procedure. TCRdb fed the multiplex PCR reads into MiXCR, producing one record per CDR3 protein. The repertoire holds approximately 300,000 distinct CDR3 sequences, with about 60% as singletons. The clonotype was recovered from a middle-aged man with primary liver carcinoma and hepatitis B virus infection. Sample: peripheral blood.

CDR3: CANSQAGAGGLYGYTF. The CDR3 nucleotides are TGCGCCAACAGCCAAGCAGGGGCAGGGGGGCTCTATGGCTACACATTC. The V and J genes are TRBV4-3 and TRBJ1-2, with 7 bases identical to TRBD1. CDR1 and CDR2 (germline): LGHNA, YSLEER. CDR3 size: 16 residues.